A selection of T cell receptor beta chains follows, all from one sample in a study of vaccination and CD4 T cells after COVID-19. These receptors are not linked to any known antigen. TCRdb re-derived calls from the PCR reads in MiXCR, one entry per CDR3 protein. The sample includes around 12,000 distinct CDR3 sequences, more than 65% seen only once; the top ten take approximately 20%. Sequencing was performed on CD4+ T cells from blood, cultured in vitro. Receptors originate from a human donor who had recovered from COVID-19. Each CDR3 is given with its conserved first and last residue. The D gene is left open where the match is weak. Clone size is shown for a subset of rows, as once, few, many or a class of expanded clone.

j_call | clone_size | d_call | v_call | cdr3_nt | cdr3_aa
TRBJ1-5 | . | . | TRBV6-4 | TGTGCCAGCAGCGTTGAACCGGGACAGCCCCAGCATTTT | CASSVEPGQPQHF
TRBJ2-2 | . | . | TRBV20-1 | TGCAGTGCCAGGGACCCCCGGAACACCGGGGAGCTGTTTTTT | CSARDPRNTGELFF
TRBJ1-6 | . | . | TRBV4-1 | TGCGCCAGCAGCCAAATAGTATCTAACGGTCTTTCACCCCTCCACTTT | CASSQIVSNGLSPLHF
TRBJ2-7 | large | . | TRBV7-2 | TGTGCCAGCAGGTTCGGGACCGCTTACGAGCAGTACTTC | CASRFGTAYEQYF
TRBJ1-1 | . | . | TRBV11-2 | TGTGCCAGCAGCTCCCACAGAAGTCGGAACACTGAAGCTTTCTTT | CASSSHRSRNTEAFF
TRBJ1-5 | . | . | TRBV20-1 | TGCAGTGCTGCCGGGACCTCCCTCTATCAGCCCCAGCATTTT | CSAAGTSLYQPQHF
TRBJ1-2 | . | . | TRBV9 | TGTGCCAGCAGTTACCAAACAGGGATCTATGGCTACACCTTC | CASSYQTGIYGYTF
TRBJ1-6 | . | TRBD1 | TRBV20-1 | TGCAGTGCCTCACCAACCGGGACAGGAAATAATTCACCCCTCCACTTT | CSASPTGTGNNSPLHF
TRBJ1-1 | . | . | TRBV2 | TGTGCCAGCAGCGGAAGGGGGGGCTCGGGCACTGAAGCTTTCTTT | CASSGRGGSGTEAFF
TRBJ1-5 | once | TRBD1 | TRBV20-1 | TGCAGTGCTAGAACTCGAAGACAGGGGGTCCAGCCCCAGCATTTT | CSARTRRQGVQPQHF
TRBJ2-4 | . | . | TRBV6-4 | TGTGCCAGCAGTGATGTAGGGTTGACAGCGCTAGCCAAAAACATTCAGTACTTC | CASSDVGLTALAKNIQYF
TRBJ1-5 | . | TRBD1 | TRBV16 | TGTGCCAGCAGCCAAGACAGGGTGGGCCAGCCCCAGCATTTT | CASSQDRVGQPQHF
TRBJ1-2 | . | TRBD1 | TRBV27 | TGTGCCAGCAGTTTAGTACAGGGGGCGAAGGGCTACACCTTC | CASSLVQGAKGYTF
TRBJ1-6 | . | . | TRBV6-1 | TGTGCCAGCAGTGAACGCAGGGTCAATTCACCCCTCCACTTT | CASSERRVNSPLHF
TRBJ2-7 | . | . | TRBV20-1 | TGCCAATACTCAGGGAGCTACGAGCAGTACTTC | CQYSGSYEQYF
TRBJ2-1 | . | TRBD2 | TRBV7-2 | TGTGCCAGCAGCTTAGAGGGGACTAGCGGGAGGAATGAGCAGTTCTTC | CASSLEGTSGRNEQFF
TRBJ1-4 | few | TRBD1 | TRBV20-1 | TGCAGTGCTAGGTACAGGGGGCAAAAACTGTTTTTT | CSARYRGQKLFF
TRBJ2-7 | . | . | TRBV27 | TGTGCCAGCAGTAAATACTACTCGGTCCACGAGCAGTACTTC | CASSKYYSVHEQYF
TRBJ1-2 | . | . | TRBV28 | TGTGCCAGCAGTCCCACCTGGGGGAATGGCTACACCTTC | CASSPTWGNGYTF
TRBJ2-5 | . | . | TRBV20-1 | TGCAGTGCTAGAGATCTTAGGGGATTTGGGGAGACCCAGTACTTC | CSARDLRGFGETQYF
TRBJ1-6 | . | . | TRBV19 | TGTGCCAGTAGTCTCCAAAGCTCCTATAATTCACCCCTCCACTTT | CASSLQSSYNSPLHF
TRBJ2-2 | . | . | TRBV28 | TGTGCCAGCATACCCGGGAGTAGGACCGGGGAGCTGTTTTTT | CASIPGSRTGELFF